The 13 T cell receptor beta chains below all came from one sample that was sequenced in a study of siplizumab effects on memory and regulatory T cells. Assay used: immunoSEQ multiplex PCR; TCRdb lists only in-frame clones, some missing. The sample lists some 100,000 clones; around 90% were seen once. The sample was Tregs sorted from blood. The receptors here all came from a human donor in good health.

CDR3 DNA: TGTGCCTGGAGTGTATACCCCTCATATTACGAGCAGTACTTC. This encodes CAWSVYPSYYEQYF. The chain links TRBV30 to TRBJ2-7; D ambiguous. The CDR3 contains 14 residues. Germline assignment: CDR1 GTSNPN and CDR2 SVGIG (reference sequence). Trimming took 0 bases from V and 4 from J, leaving 13 bases between them.

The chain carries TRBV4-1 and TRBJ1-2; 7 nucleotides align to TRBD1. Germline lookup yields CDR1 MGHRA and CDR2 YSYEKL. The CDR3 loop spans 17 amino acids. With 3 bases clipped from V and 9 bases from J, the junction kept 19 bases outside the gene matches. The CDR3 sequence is CASSHSINRGFKDRYTF. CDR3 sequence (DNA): TGCGCCAGCAGCCATTCGATCAACAGGGGTTTTAAGGATCGCTACACCTTC.

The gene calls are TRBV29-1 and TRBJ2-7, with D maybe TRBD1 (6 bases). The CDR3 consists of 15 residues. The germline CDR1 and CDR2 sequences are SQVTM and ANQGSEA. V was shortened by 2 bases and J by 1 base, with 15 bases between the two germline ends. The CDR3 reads CSVESGRGYSYEQYF. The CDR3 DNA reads TGCAGCGTTGAATCTGGCAGGGGTTATTCCTACGAGCAGTACTTC.

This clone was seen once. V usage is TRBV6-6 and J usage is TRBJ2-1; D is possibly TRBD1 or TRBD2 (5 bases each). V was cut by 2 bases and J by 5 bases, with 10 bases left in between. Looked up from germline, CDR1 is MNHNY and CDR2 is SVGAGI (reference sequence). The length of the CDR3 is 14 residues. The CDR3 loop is CASSYPGTHNEQFF. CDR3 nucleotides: TGTGCCAGCAGTTACCCGGGGACCCACAATGAGCAGTTCTTC.

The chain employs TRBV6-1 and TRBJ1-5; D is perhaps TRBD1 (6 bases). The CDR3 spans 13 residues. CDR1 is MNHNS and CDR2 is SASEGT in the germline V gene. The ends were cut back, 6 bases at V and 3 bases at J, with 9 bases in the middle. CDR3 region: CASRGQLNQPQHF. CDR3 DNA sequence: TGTGCCAGCAGAGGACAGCTCAATCAGCCCCAGCATTTT.

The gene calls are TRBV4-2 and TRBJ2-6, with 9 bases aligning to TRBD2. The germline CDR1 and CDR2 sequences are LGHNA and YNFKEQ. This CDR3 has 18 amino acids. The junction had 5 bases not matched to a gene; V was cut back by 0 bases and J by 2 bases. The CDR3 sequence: CASSQDMLAGTGANVLTF. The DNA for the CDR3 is TGTGCCAGCAGCCAAGATATGCTAGCGGGAACTGGGGCCAACGTCCTGACTTTC.

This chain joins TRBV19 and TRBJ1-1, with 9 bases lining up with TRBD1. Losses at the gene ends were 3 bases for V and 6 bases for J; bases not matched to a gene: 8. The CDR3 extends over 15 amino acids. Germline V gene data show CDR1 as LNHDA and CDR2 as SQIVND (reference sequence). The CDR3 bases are TGTGCCAGTAGTATGGTGGGACAGGGATTCTCTGAAGCTTTCTTT. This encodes CASSMVGQGFSEAFF.

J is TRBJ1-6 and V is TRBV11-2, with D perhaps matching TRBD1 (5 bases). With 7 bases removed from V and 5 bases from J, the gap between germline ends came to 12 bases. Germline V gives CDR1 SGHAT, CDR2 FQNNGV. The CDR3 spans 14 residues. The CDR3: CASTGEGDNSPLHF. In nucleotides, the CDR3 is TGTGCCAGCACCGGGGAAGGGGATAATTCACCCCTCCACTTT.

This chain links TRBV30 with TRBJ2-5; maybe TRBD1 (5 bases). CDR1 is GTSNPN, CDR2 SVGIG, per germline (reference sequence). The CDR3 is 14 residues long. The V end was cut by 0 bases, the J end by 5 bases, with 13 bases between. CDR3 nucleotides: TGTGCCTGGAGTGTACAATGGGGCCAGGAGACCCAGTACTTC. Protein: CAWSVQWGQETQYF.

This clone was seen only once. This chain's CDR3 is CASSKRRRRTSRSTDTQYF. The CDR3 DNA reads TGTGCCAGCAGCAAGAGACGCCGCCGGACTAGCCGAAGCACAGATACGCAGTATTTT. This chain connects TRBV21-1 to TRBJ2-3; the tabulated D call, TRBD2, remains unverified against the DNA. TRBV21-1 is classified as a pseudogene. The CDR3 is made up of 19 amino acids.

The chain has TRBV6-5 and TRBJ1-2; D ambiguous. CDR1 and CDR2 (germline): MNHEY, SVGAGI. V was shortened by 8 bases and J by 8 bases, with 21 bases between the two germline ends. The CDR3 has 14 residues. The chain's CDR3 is CASQRVGDIRGYTF. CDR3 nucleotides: TGTGCCAGCCAAAGGGTGGGCGACATTCGGGGCTACACCTTC.

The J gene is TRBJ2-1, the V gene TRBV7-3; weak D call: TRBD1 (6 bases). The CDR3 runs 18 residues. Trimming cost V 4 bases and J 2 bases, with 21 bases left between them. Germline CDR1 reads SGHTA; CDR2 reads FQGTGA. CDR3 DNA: TGTGCCAGCAGCTCTACCGGTATCGGGACACAAGCCTACAATGAGCAGTTCTTC. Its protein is CASSSTGIGTQAYNEQFF.

For the CDR3, the DNA is TGTGCCAGCAGCGTAGATGCGTTCTATGGCTACACCTTC. It translates to CASSVDAFYGYTF. The genes are TRBV9 and TRBJ1-2; D not certain. Trimming removed 0 bases from V and 4 bases from J, with 7 bases in between. CDR3 length equals 13 residues. The germline CDR1 and CDR2 sequences are SGDLS and YYNGEE.